This entry lists 14 T cell receptor delta chains sequenced from one sample in a study of γδ T cells in repeated Plasmodium falciparum infection. TCRdb called clones from the multiplex PCR reads again using CATT. The sample includes approximately 53,000 delta-chain clones, approximately 1.5% of them seen just once. Gammadelta T cells were flow-sorted from PBMC into Vgamma9/Vdelta2+ and Vdelta2-negative populations for bulk analysis. Sequencing was carried out using gamma-delta T cells from blood. These receptors were taken from a pool of human donors (malaria-infected and uninfected, not separated).

Worth noting for this clone: TCRdb's entry gives the protein of a much larger clone, which mismatches this DNA's translation at residue 13, likely from a read error; the protein reported here is translated from the DNA. The chain recombines TRDV1 with TRDJ1; perhaps TRDD3 as D (6 bases). TCRdb records no J gene; here it was assigned by comparing the DNA to germline. Trimming stripped 1 base from V and 0 bases from J, with 27 bases between. This CDR3 is built from 21 residues. The germline gives CDR1 TSWWSYY, CDR2 QGS. CDR3 sequence (DNA): TGTGCTCTTGGGGAACCCGGGGCGCTACGGGGATGGTCCCTTTACACCGATAAACTCATCTTT. Translated, it gives CALGEPGALRGWSLYTDKLIF.

Of note for this clone: For this DNA, TCRdb reports the protein of a much larger clone, which diverges at residue 9, most likely from a read error; the protein presented here is translated directly from the DNA. The chain is built from TRDV1 and TRDJ1; TRDD3 matches at 8 bases. This CDR3 has 21 amino acids. The V and J ends lost 3 bases and 1 base, in that order; junction bases with no gene match: 22. Germline assignment: CDR1 TSWWSYY and CDR2 QGS. The DNA of the CDR3 is TGTGCTCTTGGGGACCCCCTTCCACCATTACTGGGGGTTTTACTCACCGATAAACTCATCTTT. Translation gives CALGDPLPPLLGVLLTDKLIF.

With regard to this clone: The protein that TCRdb holds for this DNA derives from a much larger clone and differs from the translated DNA at residue 5, which likely indicates a read error; the protein shown here is translated from the DNA. This chain uses TRDV1 with TRDJ1; D is perhaps TRDD2 (7 bases). Germline lookup yields CDR1 TSWWSYY and CDR2 QGS. Trimming removed 4 bases from V and 7 bases from J, with 31 bases in between. This CDR3 contains 19 residues. The CDR3 region is CALGGLLPIDTWEASKLIF. For the CDR3, the DNA is TGTGCTCTTGGGGGACTGCTTCCTATAGATACGTGGGAGGCCTCTAAACTCATCTTT.

For this clone: The mismatch at residue 10 between this DNA's translation and the TCRdb protein of a much larger clone likely reflects a read error; the protein shown is translated from the DNA. This chain joins TRDV1 and TRDJ3; 10 bases are a match to TRDD3. CDR3 length equals 21 residues. Looked up from germline, CDR1 is TSWWSYY and CDR2 is QGS. V was clipped by 0 bases and J by 4 bases; unmatched bases: 12. CDR3 in DNA: TGTGCTCTTGGGGAACTACCTACAGGGCGGGGGATACGATGGGACACCCGACAGATGTTTTTC. Its protein is CALGELPTGRGIRWDTRQMFF.

This clone appeared a few times. The amino acid sequence in TCRdb belongs to a much larger clone and departs from this DNA's translation at residue 12, likely a sequencing read error; the sequence shown is translated from the DNA. V usage is TRDV1 and J usage is TRDJ1; 9 bases line up with TRDD3. This CDR3 comprises 21 residues. Germline trimming cut 4 bases from V and 0 bases from J; bases unmatched to any gene: 21. Germline CDR1 TSWWSYY, CDR2 QGS. The CDR3 DNA is TGTGCTCTTGGGGGGCCTACGGGTACTGGGGGAACACTCTCTTACACCGATAAACTCATCTTT. This gives the protein CALGGPTGTGGTLSYTDKLIF.

Many counts were recorded for this clone. TCRdb attributes to this sequence the protein of a much larger clone, which differs from the DNA translation at residue 15; a read error is likely, and the protein displayed is translated from the DNA. The chain links TRDV1 to TRDJ1, with D perhaps matching TRDD2 or TRDD3 (7 bases each). Per the germline V gene, CDR1 is TSWWSYY and CDR2 is QGS. Trimming stripped 4 bases from V and 3 bases from J, with 30 bases between. The CDR3 sequence is 20 residues long. The CDR3 sequence is CALGGSFFLLMGIVADKLIF. CDR3 coding DNA: TGTGCTCTTGGGGGGTCCTTTTTCCTACTCATGGGGATAGTAGCCGATAAACTCATCTTT.

Remarks on this clone: With a far larger clone one base away, a read error is the likely cause. The sample contains more than one DNA sequence encoding this CDR3. No J gene was named, though the V gene is TRDV1; TRDD3 is the table's D call, not checked against the DNA. Germline V gene sequence: CDR1 TSWWSYY, CDR2 QGS. The CDR3 length is 34 residues. The CDR3 nucleotides are TGTGCTCTTGGGGAACTAGTTTCCCCTTGGTTGGACCTCCGCTGCCTACTGGGGGATCCTCTTTCCCAGTCCACCCCTCTTCAAACCGATAAACTCATCTTC. Residues: CALGELVSPWLDLRCLLGDPLSQSTPLQTDKLIF.

In its sample, this clone was seen a few times. The translation of this DNA and the TCRdb protein of a much larger clone differ at residue 6, probably owing to a read error; the protein shown here is translated from the DNA. This chain connects TRDV1 to TRDJ2; 9 nucleotides align to TRDD2. The CDR3 loop spans 21 amino acids. CDR1 TSWWSYY and CDR2 QGS come from the germline V gene. CDR3 sequence (DNA): TGTGCTCTTGGGAACCCTCCTTCCTACGGCTGGGGGTTCACTAATACAGCACAACTCTTCTTC. This codes for CALGNPPSYGWGFTNTAQLFF.

This clone was found many times. A single base is all that separates this from a far larger clone, so a read error is likely. At the DNA level, this CDR3 is encoded by other sequences in the same sample as well. This chain links TRDV1 with TRDJ1; D perhaps matches TRDD3 (6 bases). Trimming took 0 bases from V and 0 from J, leaving 26 bases between them. The CDR3 extends over 21 amino acids. Germline V gives CDR1 TSWWSYY, CDR2 QGS. The CDR3 DNA is TGTGCTCTTGGGGAACTAGGCCTTCACCTGCTGGGGATCCTGTACACCGATAAACTCATCTTT. As protein: CALGELGLHLLGILYTDKLIF.

Concerning this clone itself: The TCRdb protein comes from a much larger clone and disagrees with this DNA's translation at residue 19, likely due to a read error; the protein given here is derived from the DNA. The rearrangement uses TRDV1 and TRDJ1; the match to TRDD3 covers 13 bases. TCRdb gives no J gene; it was assigned here by matching the DNA to germline. The CDR3 loop spans 25 amino acids. The V gene end was trimmed by 0 bases and the J gene end by 2 bases; junction bases not matched to a gene: 27. The germline CDR1 and CDR2 sequences are TSWWSYY and QGS. CDR3 region: CALGELGPWGYPLTTGGYGTDKLIF. CDR3 bases: TGTGCTCTTGGGGAACTGGGCCCCTGGGGGTACCCGCTTACTACTGGGGGATACGGGACCGATAAACTCATCTTT.

In the case of this clone: TCRdb attributes to this sequence the protein of a much larger clone, which differs from the DNA translation at residue 6; a read error is likely, and the protein displayed is translated from the DNA. The genes are TRDV2 and TRDJ1; 12 nucleotides agree with TRDD3. The J gene is absent in TCRdb and was assigned here via DNA matching to germline. V dropped 3 bases and J dropped 0; count of bases not matched to a gene: 10. Germline CDR1 GEAIGNYY, CDR2 EKD. The CDR3 has 18 amino acids. CDR3 sequence (DNA): TGTGCCTGTGACCCCGCACTGGGGGATACCCAGGACACCGATAAACTCATCTTT. This encodes CACDPALGDTQDTDKLIF.

This clone turned up a few times. A single base is all that separates this from a far larger clone, so a read error is likely. The same CDR3 is also encoded by other DNA sequences in this sample. The chain combines TRDV1 with TRDJ1; TRDD3 agrees at 13 bases. Per the germline V gene, CDR1 is TSWWSYY and CDR2 is QGS. The CDR3 consists of 20 residues. The ends lost 3 bases at V and 0 bases at J; junction bases unmatched: 13. The CDR3 sequence: CALGELLNWGIRAYTDKLIF. The DNA of the CDR3 is TGTGCTCTTGGGGAGCTCCTTAACTGGGGGATACGGGCCTACACCGATAAACTCATCTTT.

This clone occurred a few times. The mismatch at residue 14 between this DNA's translation and the TCRdb protein of a much larger clone likely reflects a read error; the protein shown is translated from the DNA. The chain carries TRDV1 and TRDJ1, with 10 bases matching TRDD3. TCRdb carries no J gene annotation; the J gene was assigned here by matching the DNA with germline. J lost 1 base, V lost 1 base, and 30 bases had no gene match. The CDR3 length is 25 residues. The germline CDR1 and CDR2 sequences are TSWWSYY and QGS. In DNA, the CDR3 is TGTGCTCTTGGGGAACAGGGCAATCCTACGAACAAAGTCCGGGGGATACGATGGCCCACCGATAAACTCATCTTT. Protein product: CALGEQGNPTNKVRGIRWPTDKLIF.

With respect to this clone: This DNA's translation and the protein TCRdb lists, from a much larger clone, do not match at residue 18, likely due to a read error; the protein shown is translated from the DNA. The J gene was not called, though the V gene is TRDV1; the D call of TRDD3 is as the table states it, not checked on the DNA. This CDR3 has 19 residues. Germline lookup yields CDR1 TSWWSYY and CDR2 QGS. The CDR3: CALGETWGPSGKYTDKLTF. CDR3 in DNA: TGTGCTCTTGGGGAAACGTGGGGTCCCTCAGGGAAGTACACCGATAAACTCACCTTT.